A selection of T cell receptor beta chains follows, all from one sample in a study of T cell repertoires in cytomegalovirus infection. TCRdb reprocessed the reads with MiXCR, giving one entry per CDR3 protein. The sample lists 300,000 to 400,000 distinct CDR3 sequences, 8% to 10% seen once, with around 4.5% in the top ten. Sequencing was carried out using PBMCs. The source of these receptors is a human donor in good health (CMV status not recorded). Some clones in this sample may be carry-over from other donors' samples. Each CDR3 is given with its conserved first and last residue. D genes are given only for firm matches. Rows give clone size only sometimes, using once, few, many, or a class for an expanded clone.

V gene,clone size,J gene,D gene,CDR3 protein,CDR3 DNA
TRBV7-2,many,TRBJ1-2,-,CASSSQKAGGYTF,TGTGCCAGCAGCTCACAGAAAGCGGGAGGCTACACCTTC
TRBV6-1,many,TRBJ2-7,TRBD1,CASSATGTGTYEQYF,TGTGCCAGCAGTGCCACCGGGACAGGGACCTACGAGCAGTACTTC
TRBV28,many,TRBJ2-4,-,CAAGPLAKNIQYF,TGTGCCGCCGGGCCGCTAGCCAAAAACATTCAGTACTTC
TRBV7-2,many,TRBJ1-1,-,CASSILVGGNTEAFF,TGTGCCAGCAGCATCCTGGTGGGGGGGAACACTGAAGCTTTCTTT
TRBV7-2,many,TRBJ2-3,TRBD2,CASSFSTSGGGGSTDTQYF,TGTGCCAGCAGCTTCTCGACTAGCGGGGGAGGGGGTAGCACAGATACGCAGTATTTT
TRBV25-1,-,TRBJ1-6,-,CASSEIGLRGSPLHF,TGTGCCAGCAGTGAAATTGGGCTGCGCGGTTCACCCCTCCACTTT
TRBV5-1,-,TRBJ2-2,-,CASSLYKTSNTGELFF,TGCGCCAGCAGCCTTTACAAGACTTCGAACACCGGGGAGCTGTTTTTT
TRBV7-2,many,TRBJ2-1,-,CASIYLGGPGKEQFF,TGTGCCAGCATCTATCTTGGGGGGCCGGGAAAGGAGCAGTTCTTC
TRBV7-9,-,TRBJ2-7,-,CASSLSNEQYF,TGTGCCAGCAGCCTAAGCAACGAGCAGTACTTC
TRBV7-2,few,TRBJ2-7,-,CASSLGGVPYEQYF,TGTGCCAGCAGCTTAGGGGGAGTCCCCTACGAGCAGTACTTC
TRBV29-1,few,TRBJ2-3,TRBD2,CSVGGLAGPDTQYF,TGCAGCGTTGGAGGACTAGCGGGTCCAGATACGCAGTATTTT
TRBV25-1,-,TRBJ1-2,TRBD1,CASSSGQRHYGYTF,TGTGCCAGCAGTTCGGGACAGCGGCACTATGGCTACACCTTC
TRBV25-1,few,TRBJ2-5,TRBD2,CATSGGETQYF,TGTGCCACTAGCGGAGGGGAGACCCAGTACTTC
TRBV27,-,TRBJ2-1,TRBD2,CASSFPPGLAGLREQFF,TGTGCCAGCAGTTTCCCGCCGGGACTAGCGGGATTAAGGGAGCAGTTCTTC
TRBV7-6,many,TRBJ2-2,-,CASRRTVNTGELFF,TGTGCCAGCAGACGGACGGTAAACACCGGGGAGCTGTTTTTT
TRBV7-3,many,TRBJ2-3,-,CASSLGRDTQYF,TGTGCCAGCAGCCTGGGGCGGGATACGCAGTATTTT
TRBV2,few,TRBJ2-7,TRBD2,CASSVLAGGVDEQYF,TGTGCCAGCAGTGTCCTAGCGGGAGGTGTGGACGAGCAGTACTTC
TRBV15,many,TRBJ1-2,-,CATSRDRTLGDGYTF,TGTGCCACCAGCAGAGATAGGACCCTAGGCGATGGCTACACCTTC
TRBV7-6,many,TRBJ2-3,TRBD2,CASSLGASGRVTDTQYF,TGTGCCAGCAGCTTAGGGGCTAGCGGGAGGGTCACAGATACGCAGTATTTT
TRBV10-2,few,TRBJ2-1,TRBD2,CATQGRADGEQFF,TGCGCCACCCAAGGGAGGGCCGATGGTGAGCAGTTCTTC
TRBV12-3/TRBV12-4,many,TRBJ1-1,-,CASSFRGSRNTEAFF,TGTGCCAGCAGTTTCAGAGGCAGCCGGAACACTGAAGCTTTCTTT
TRBV7-9,many,TRBJ2-6,TRBD1,CASSPKGQANSGANVLTF,TGTGCCAGCAGCCCTAAAGGACAGGCGAACTCTGGGGCCAACGTCCTGACTTTC
TRBV28,-,TRBJ2-2,-,CASLSSPGTGELFF,TGTGCCAGCCTCTCAAGCCCCGGGACCGGGGAGCTGTTTTTT
TRBV6-5,few,TRBJ2-7,TRBD2,CASSYGASGAYEQYF,TGTGCCAGCAGTTACGGGGCTAGCGGCGCCTACGAGCAGTACTTC
TRBV7-2,many,TRBJ2-1,-,CASSLRFGTTSYNEQFF,TGTGCCAGCAGCTTAAGATTCGGGACAACTTCCTACAATGAGCAGTTCTTC
TRBV15,-,TRBJ1-1,TRBD1,CATSRPRGGTEAFF,TGTGCCACCAGCAGGCCCAGGGGGGGCACTGAAGCTTTCTTT
TRBV5-5,many,TRBJ2-5,-,CASSFLQGFQETQYF,TGTGCCAGCAGCTTTTTACAGGGTTTTCAAGAGACCCAGTACTTC
TRBV10-3,-,TRBJ2-1,TRBD2,CAISEGTSGSYNEQFF,TGTGCCATCAGTGAGGGGACTAGCGGGTCCTACAATGAGCAGTTCTTC
TRBV18,-,TRBJ2-1,-,CASSPREAYNEQFF,TGTGCCAGCTCACCTAGGGAAGCCTACAATGAGCAGTTCTTC
TRBV19,-,TRBJ2-1,-,CASSIDSGLVQFF,TGTGCCAGTAGTATAGATTCAGGACTCGTGCAGTTCTTC
TRBV4-2,many,TRBJ1-6,TRBD1,CASSQGDRVNSPLHF,TGTGCCAGCAGCCAAGGCGACAGGGTAAATTCACCCCTCCACTTT
TRBV12-3/TRBV12-4,many,TRBJ2-1,-,CASSLAPPVGSYNEQFF,TGTGCCAGCAGTTTAGCGCCTCCCGTAGGGTCCTACAATGAGCAGTTCTTC
TRBV28,few,TRBJ1-2,-,CASSPRGQVNYGYTF,TGTGCCAGCAGTCCTCGGGGCCAGGTTAACTATGGCTACACCTTC
TRBV28,-,TRBJ1-2,TRBD1,CASLDRAGYGYTF,TGTGCCAGCCTTGACAGGGCGGGGTATGGCTACACCTTC
TRBV20-1,many,TRBJ1-4,-,CSARDRNEKLFF,TGCAGTGCCCGCGACAGAAATGAAAAACTGTTTTTT
TRBV7-9,-,TRBJ2-3,-,CASSFISGATDTQYF,TGTGCCAGCAGTTTTATATCCGGGGCCACAGATACGCAGTATTTT
TRBV11-2,few,TRBJ1-6,-,CASSLDRQGNPLHF,TGTGCCAGCAGCTTAGATCGTCAGGGTAATCCCCTCCACTTT
TRBV11-2,-,TRBJ2-5,TRBD2,CASSQGLAGRVTQYF,TGTGCCAGCAGCCAAGGCCTAGCGGGAAGAGTGACCCAGTACTTC
TRBV4-1,few,TRBJ2-2,-,CASSQDLRTGELFF,TGCGCCAGCAGCCAAGATTTGAGGACCGGGGAGCTGTTTTTT
TRBV7-2,many,TRBJ2-5,-,CASSLRREETQYF,TGTGCCAGCAGCTTAAGACGGGAAGAGACCCAGTACTTC
TRBV7-7,many,TRBJ2-3,TRBD2,CAISSGVGDTQYF,TGTGCCATTAGTAGCGGGGTTGGAGATACGCAGTATTTT
TRBV27,few,TRBJ2-7,-,CASSLEGFGSYEQYF,TGTGCCAGCAGTTTAGAGGGGTTCGGATCCTACGAGCAGTACTTC
TRBV7-2,many,TRBJ2-7,-,CASSLEWERAYEQYF,TGTGCCAGCAGCTTAGAGTGGGAGCGAGCCTACGAGCAGTACTTC
TRBV6-2/TRBV6-3,few,TRBJ2-1,-,CASSFSFPGPRGNEQFF,TGTGCCAGCAGTTTCAGCTTCCCCGGGCCCCGAGGCAATGAGCAGTTCTTC
TRBV5-1,few,TRBJ1-1,-,CASSLGDRLITEAFF,TGCGCCAGCAGCTTGGGCGACAGGCTCATCACTGAAGCTTTCTTT